This section outlines one T cell receptor (beta chain) sequence together with its context. This clone's antigen is unknown. Base qualities are not provided; no much larger clone lies one nucleotide away. These data are taken from a study of T cell responses to AZD1222 COVID-19 vaccine (dated by TCRdb to 2020 to 2023). Background on the whole study: A total of 233 trial participants underwent TCR sequencing, of whom about 200 had received two doses of AZD1222 and around 26 had received two doses of the MenACWY control vaccine. Enrollment into the trials was organized by age into subgroups of 18-55, 56-69 and 70-plus years, and those subgroups contained roughly 150, 30 and 60 TCR-sequenced participants, respectively. Paper-wide results and their limitations: Because no day 14 peak-response samples were available, repertoires were characterized only after the peak T cell response. The whole spike protein was spanned by vaccine-associated CD4 TCRs, and dominant responses were seen in regions 160-218 and 743-854. Only a handful of AZD1222 recipients were SARS-CoV-2 seropositive at baseline, limiting conclusions about previously exposed vaccinees. Participants were mostly white British and included more females than males, and it was suggested by the authors that clonal diversity may have been underestimated. Nearly half of unique spike-specific TCRs reportedly recognized epitopes outside regions mutated in the B.1.351 and B.1.1.7 variants. The 56-69-year group was small, and its depth increase did not reach significance, likely because of low power. A significant rise in spike-specific TCR breadth and depth was observed after two AZD1222 doses relative to day 0 and relative to MenACWY recipients.

As encoded in the germline V gene, CDR1 is WSHSY while CDR2 is SAAADI. Including cysteine and phenylalanine, the CDR3 has 15 amino acids. Only CDR3 DNA remains: 45 bases, in frame from the first base. Between the V and J ends, shortened by 0 bases and 4 bases respectively, the junction contains 12 bases. The time point label for this specimen denotes: about 28 days (+/-7) after the second vaccine dose. AZD1222 recipients given second doses at about 4 weeks or at about 12 weeks were pooled, since spike-specific TCR depth and breadth were not found to differ between the two schedules. Vaccinee samples were obtained from the UK trials COV001 and COV002, which included a single-blind randomized controlled phase 2/3 trial of AZD1222 (ChAdOx1 nCoV-19) in healthy adults. For TCRbeta chain sequencing, PBMC samples were collected from trial participants at day 0 and at day 28 after the second dose. The CDR3 regions of human TCRbeta chains were analyzed by immunosequencing. The authors' analysis ran thus. Repertoire TCRs were matched against a reference library of SARS-CoV-2-specific TCRs generated with the MIRA antigen-specificity platform. Breadth was defined as the fraction of unique TCRs that were SARS-CoV-2-associated. Depth was defined as the fraction of total T cells that were SARS-CoV-2-associated. Using the MIRA data, every spike-specific TCR was mapped to the spike region that the TCR reacted to and assigned to either a CD4 or a CD8 class. Log10-transformed breadth and depth values were compared by one-way ANOVA with Sidak's multiple comparisons tests. TCRdb retrieved this table from immuneACCESS and kept in-frame rearrangements only. Not all clones are present; in checked studies, unresolved V genes account for under half, and no reason is known for the remainder. Clonal size and the V and J genes are those of that table, whereas D and trimming came from the DNA. This sample has approximately 100,000 clones in its table, and about nine tenths of those were observed once. The top ten clonotypes cover 5.4% of the sample.

Material: peripheral blood, obtained 28 days after the second AZD1222 dose. The chain was built from TRBV10-2 and TRBJ1-1, with the D segment identity uncertain. The TCR was taken from an adult who received the AZD1222 COVID-19 vaccine. The DNA sequence is TGCGCCAGCAGTGAGTCAAGGGCCAGGCGCACTGAAGCTTTCTTT. Translated, this is CASSESRARRTEAFF.